The T cell receptor delta chain under discussion was sequenced for a study of Vγ9Vδ2 T cells in congenital toxoplasmosis (dated by TCRdb to the early 2020s). Study-level background: Congenital toxoplasmosis was diagnosed using IgG, IgM and IgA serology, Western blot and an in-house interferon-gamma release assay. In this study, researchers looked at the gamma and delta chain CDR3 repertoires of sorted blood gammadelta T cells, comparing infants congenitally infected with T. gondii against uninfected infants. Sequencing of the repertoires was done on samples from infants at two time points: 2 months after birth and 1 year of age. At 2 months, TCR sequencing included about 5 infected and roughly eleven uninfected infants, while at 1 year the sequenced group was 3 infected and 4 uninfected infants. Summary of the overall study and its limitations: At 1 year of age, repertoire differences between infected and uninfected infants were less clear than at 2 months. Germline-encoded fetal-type TRDV2 CDR3 sequences seemed more prevalent in infected than uninfected roughly 2-month-old infants, suggesting an in utero expansion footprint. Two months was the earliest age with enough suitable sample material for TCR repertoire analysis, so newborn repertoires were not sequenced. Both infected and uninfected infants showed high prevalence of a public TRGV9 clonotype. At 2 months, infected infants appeared to have fewer N additions in TRGV9 and TRDV2 CDR3s than uninfected infants, particularly in TRDV2-TRDJ1 sequences.

The CDR3 has 25 amino acids, counting the end cysteine and phenylalanine. The entry retains the CDR3 DNA only, 75 bases that are in frame from base 1. Reading the germline V gene gives CDR1 TSWWSYY and CDR2 QGS. cDNA was made by template-switch reverse transcription with TRGC- and TRDC-specific primers in one tube, using SuperScript II. The TRGC primer was designed so that it binds both the TRGC1 and the TRGC2 constant genes. TRG and TRD amplification used the KAPA Real-Time Library Amplification Kit, with AMPure XP bead purification between steps. Index PCR with the Nextera XT Index Kit was used to attach Illumina sequencing adapters. TRG and TRD amplicons were sequenced on an Illumina MiSeq with the V2 300 kit, giving 150 bp paired-end reads. In the paper's pipeline: Before any further analysis, FastQC version 0.11.8 was used to check read quality. With MiXCR version 3.0.3, reads were aligned to GenBank TRG or TRD reference genes and CDR3 sequences were built. Default MiXCR settings were used with one exception: TRDD gene segments were assembled from 3 consecutive nucleotides instead of 5. N additions, CDR3 length, J segment length and clonotype sharing between samples were all calculated using VDJtools version 1.2.1. CDR3 sequences that were out of frame or contained stop codons were left out of the analysis. To look for overlap, the infant repertoires were checked against previously published Vgamma9Vdelta2 repertoires from fetal, cord blood and adult blood. In TCRdb, clones were called once more from the public reads by CATT, and rows of identical DNA were later combined. The V and J calls and clone size are TCRdb's, not the authors'. Across this sample there are about 910 delta-chain clones, with around 20% seen only once. In total, the top ten clones hold approximately 15% of the sample.

A few counts support this clone. Its specific antigen is unknown. With a far larger clone one base away, a read error is the likely cause. The same treatment, using spiramycin and/or pyrimethamine plus sulfadiazine plus folinic acid, was given to mothers of both infected and uninfected infants. All infants, both infected and uninfected, were delivered at term after more than 37 weeks of gestation. About 1.1 mL of blood was processed into PBMCs by Lymphoprep gradient centrifugation, then cryopreserved in liquid nitrogen and shipped to Belgium. After thawing, the PBMCs were labeled with Zombie NIR viability dye and stained with antibodies against CD3, TCR gammadelta, Vgamma9 and Vdelta2. CD3+ TCRgammadelta+ T cells were sorted on a FACSAria III with a mean purity of around 98%. For each sample, the RNeasy Micro Kit was used to isolate RNA from around 10,000 sorted gammadelta T cells. The study infants had mothers who were enrolled with primary T. gondii infection during pregnancy. Peripheral blood was collected from the infants at an outpatient microbiology and virology center in Pavia, Italy.

The V gene is TRDV1 and the J gene is TRDJ1, and TRDD3 matches 12 of the central bases. The sample comprised gamma-delta T cells from blood. This clonotype was sampled from a child under 10 years old born to a mother with Toxoplasma gondii infection during pregnancy, either congenitally infected or uninfected (not recorded which). The nucleotide sequence reads as follows: TGTGCTCTTGGGGAAAGGGTACGACCCCCTTTATACTGGGGGATACCCTCCCGGTACACCAATAAACTCATCTTT. The encoded protein is CALGERVRPPLYWGIPSRYTNKLIF.